At least ten counts were recorded for the clone carrying this T cell receptor beta chain. Its antigen remains unknown. Germline V gene sequence: CDR1 MNHEY, CDR2 SMNVEV (reference sequence). V was shortened by 5 bases and J by 5 bases, with 20 bases between the two germline ends. The CDR3 loop spans 16 amino acids. Preparation of the TCRbeta library used unique molecular identifiers. From the PCR reads, TCRdb called clonotypes with MiXCR, one entry per CDR3 protein. The sample lists around 64,000 distinct CDR3 sequences, approximately 10% occurring once. These data come from a study of T-cell reconstitution after alpha-beta-depleted transplantation in children. Study-wide results and limits: Newly produced T cells mostly provided counts and TCRbeta diversity after one year, as hyperexpanded clones declined. Two months or so post-transplant, alpha-beta T cells reportedly derived from several hundred expanded graft clones. For some patients, TCRbeta diversity was high at day 60 because of recipient T cells and thymic progenitors that survived.

The rearrangement uses TRBV27 and TRBJ2-3; D might be TRBD2 (6 bases). Here the sequenced sample was PBMCs, taken before TCRalphabeta/CD19-depleted stem cell transplant. This receptor was identified in a boy younger than 18 with acute myeloid leukemia, due to receive a stem cell transplant. DNA for the CDR3: TGTGCCAGCAGTCCATGGACTACCCTCGATGGAGATACGCAGTATTTT. Amino acids: CASSPWTTLDGDTQYF.